The 27 T cell receptor beta chains listed next were all sequenced from one sample in a study of T cell repertoires in cytomegalovirus infection. One entry per CDR3 protein, called by TCRdb with MiXCR from the reads. The sample has a few hundred thousand distinct CDR3 sequences, 8% to 10% seen once. Sequenced: PBMCs. The receptors stem from a human donor in good health (CMV status not recorded). Some clones in this sample may be carry-over from other donors' samples.

Note on this clonotype: A much larger clone is a single base away; this may be a read error. The rearrangement links TRBV12-3 or TRBV12-4 to TRBJ1-1; the D gene is possibly TRBD1 (5 bases). The CDR3 extends over 11 amino acids. The CDR3: CVSIQGGEAFF. In DNA, the CDR3 is TGTGTCAGCATCCAGGGAGGTGAAGCTTTCTTT.

This clonotype was picked up many times. V usage is TRBV7-9 and J usage is TRBJ1-4; D gene ambiguous. The CDR3 extends over 16 amino acids. V lost 3 bases and J 1 base, leaving 12 bases between the germline ends. Germline V gene lookup returns CDR1 SEHNR and CDR2 FQNEAQ (reference sequence). The CDR3 DNA reads TGTGCCAGCAGCTTCCAACTAACTCAAACTAATGAAAAACTGTTTTTT. It codes for CASSFQLTQTNEKLFF.

This clonotype occurred a few times. The rearrangement links TRBV7-8 to TRBJ2-7; 12 nucleotides align to TRBD2. This CDR3 comprises 16 residues. V was pared by 5 bases and J by 0 bases, with 5 bases of the junction left unmatched. Germline loops: CDR1 SGHVS, CDR2 FQNEAQ. The DNA of the CDR3 is TGTGCCAGCAGCGAAGAGACTAGCGGGAGCTCCTACGAGCAGTACTTC. Translating gives CASSEETSGSSYEQYF.

In its sample, this clonotype was seen many times. This chain joins TRBV6-1 and TRBJ2-6; maybe TRBD2 (6 bases). Between the trimmed V and J ends, which lost 5 bases and 4 bases, there was a span of 15 bases. This CDR3 spans 16 amino acids. CDR1 and CDR2 from the germline V gene are MNHNS and SASEGT. The CDR3 protein is CASSYSGLGGANVLTF. In nucleotides, the CDR3 is TGTGCCAGCAGTTACAGCGGGCTAGGAGGGGCCAACGTCCTGACTTTC.

In this sample, this clonotype turned up many times. V and J are TRBV7-2 and TRBJ1-6, with unresolved D. This CDR3 is 15 amino acids long. V was pared by 1 base and J by 7 bases, with 11 bases between. Germline V lookup: CDR1 SGHTA, CDR2 FQGNSA. The CDR3 region is CASSLVGERNSPLHF. Here the CDR3 DNA reads TGTGCCAGCAGCTTAGTCGGAGAGCGAAATTCACCCCTCCACTTT. The variable domain in full, completed from reference TRBV7-2 and TRBJ1-6, reads GAGVSQSPSNKVTEKGKDVELRCDPISGHTALYWYRQSLGQGLEFLIYFQGNSAPDKSGLPSDRFSAERTGGSVSTLTIQRTQQEDSAVYLCASSLVGERNSPLHFGNGTRLTVT.

At least ten counts were recorded for this clonotype. The chain has TRBV7-2 and TRBJ1-2, with TRBD1 matching over 7 bases. The CDR3 totals 14 residues. Germline lookup yields CDR1 SGHTA and CDR2 FQGNSA. The ends lost 6 bases at V and 4 bases at J; junction bases unmatched: 8. Written as DNA, the CDR3 is TGTGCCAGCAGTTCTATGACAGGGACCTATGGCTACACCTTC. Its translation is CASSSMTGTYGYTF.

This clonotype was recorded many times. The chain is built from TRBV4-1 and TRBJ2-1, with 14 positions matching TRBD2. Germline trimming cut 4 bases from V and 9 bases from J; bases unmatched to any gene: 14. CDR3 size: 18 residues. Germline CDR1 and CDR2: MGHRA and YSYEKL. For the CDR3, the DNA is TGCGCCAGCAGCCTTCGCCTCCTGACTAGCGGGGGGGCTGTTGAGCAGTTCTTC. Encoded protein: CASSLRLLTSGGAVEQFF.

This clonotype appeared many times. The gene calls are TRBV7-2 and TRBJ1-5; 8 bases fit TRBD1. V trimming: 3 bases; J trimming: 4 bases; junction bases outside the gene matches: 5. The CDR3 extends over 15 amino acids. The V gene's germline CDR1 is SGHTA and CDR2 FQGNSA. Written as DNA, the CDR3 is TGTGCCAGCAGCTTCTCGGGACAGGCTAATCAGCCCCAGCATTTT. Residues: CASSFSGQANQPQHF.

There are many counts of this clonotype. The CDR3 is CASIRVGTGTNTGELFF. The CDR3 bases are TGTGCCAGCATCCGAGTTGGGACAGGGACGAACACCGGGGAGCTGTTTTTT. The rearrangement uses TRBV6-1 and TRBJ2-2; TRBD1 agrees at 9 bases. The CDR3 covers 17 residues. The V gene end was trimmed by 7 bases and the J gene end by 0 bases; junction bases not matched to a gene: 9. Germline CDR1 reads MNHNS; CDR2 reads SASEGT.

This clonotype was found a few times. V and J are TRBV5-1 and TRBJ2-7; 9 bases agree with TRBD1. This CDR3 region has 15 residues. Per the germline V gene, CDR1 is SGHRS and CDR2 is YFSETQ. Trimming took 3 bases from V and 3 from J; bases not matched to a gene: 7. DNA of the CDR3: TGCGCCAGCAGCTCCTCCCCGGGACAGGGCTACGAGCAGTACTTC. Its protein product is CASSSSPGQGYEQYF.

This clonotype was detected ten times or more. V is TRBV12-3 or TRBV12-4 and J is TRBJ1-1; D is possibly TRBD1 (5 bases). The ends were cut back, 2 bases at V and 1 base at J, with 14 bases in the middle. The CDR3 is made up of 16 amino acids. CDR3 protein: CASSLTDGRANTEAFF. In DNA form, the CDR3 reads TGTGCCAGCAGTTTAACGGACGGCAGGGCGAACACTGAAGCTTTCTTT.

In this sample, this clonotype turned up many times. The chain has TRBV7-2 and TRBJ1-1; D unclear. Between the trimmed V and J ends, which lost 8 bases and 6 bases, there was a span of 13 bases. The CDR3 loop spans 12 amino acids. The germline V gene has CDR1 SGHTA and CDR2 FQGNSA. In nucleotides, the CDR3 is TGTGCCAGCCAGCCACGGGTCGCTGAAGCTTTCTTT. Protein sequence: CASQPRVAEAFF.

This sequence joins TRBV7-3 and TRBJ2-2; D gene uncertain. Germline assignment: CDR1 SGHTA and CDR2 FQGTGA. Trimming removed 5 bases from V and 5 bases from J, with 9 bases in between. The CDR3 covers 13 residues. The CDR3 here is CASSTSRTGELFF. CDR3 sequence (DNA): TGTGCCAGCAGCACCAGCCGAACCGGGGAGCTGTTTTTT.

This chain uses TRBV4-2 with TRBJ1-4; no definite D call. V lost 0 bases and J 15 bases, leaving 17 bases between the germline ends. Germline V CDR1 and CDR2: LGHNA, YNFKEQ. The CDR3 length is 14 residues. CDR3 residues: CASSQEETLGSVFF. CDR3 sequence (DNA): TGTGCCAGCAGCCAAGAGGAGACCCTCGGATCCGTGTTTTTT.

With regard to this clonotype: Possible read error: a much larger clone is one base away. The CDR3 sequence is CSSSPSTGTNTEAFF. CDR3 sequence (DNA): TGTTCCAGCAGCCCCAGTACGGGCACGAACACTGAAGCTTTCTTT. V gene TRBV5-5 combines with J gene TRBJ1-1, with D uncertain. The CDR3 totals 15 residues. CDR1 and CDR2 from the germline V gene are SGHKS and YYEKEE (reference sequence).

A few counts support this clonotype. This chain uses TRBV4-2 with TRBJ2-3; TRBD2 aligns across 7 bases. The CDR3 has 15 residues. After removal of 4 bases from V and 2 bases from J, the junction contained 6 bases not matched to a gene. Germline CDR1 LGHNA, CDR2 YNFKEQ. For the CDR3, the DNA is TGTGCCAGCAGCCGGCTAGCGGAGGACACAGATACGCAGTATTTT. This encodes CASSRLAEDTDTQYF.

J is TRBJ1-2 and V is TRBV28; weak D call: TRBD1 (6 bases). Per germline, CDR1 MDHEN and CDR2 SYDVKM. Trimming left V 7 bases short and J 7 bases short, with 25 bases between. The CDR3 consists of 16 residues. CDR3 coding DNA: TGTGCCAGCACCACGTCCATCCAGGGGCGGGGTGGTGGCTACACCTTC. It encodes CASTTSIQGRGGGYTF.

This clonotype was seen at least ten times. V usage is TRBV7-8 and J usage is TRBJ2-1, with 7 positions matching TRBD2. The germline CDR1 and CDR2 sequences are SGHVS and FQNEAQ. Trimming took 5 bases from V and 10 from J; bases not matched to a gene: 5. The CDR3 contains 12 residues. The CDR3 nucleotides read TGTGCCAGCAGCCCTAGCGGCGGGGAGCAGTTCTTC. Amino acids: CASSPSGGEQFF.

This clonotype showed up many times. This chain uses TRBV7-2 with TRBJ2-5, with 8 bases matching TRBD1. The CDR3 runs to 16 residues. Germline CDR1 SGHTA, CDR2 FQGNSA. Germline trimming cut 0 bases from V and 2 bases from J; bases unmatched to any gene: 5. The CDR3 here is CASSLAAQGVQETQYF. CDR3 nucleotides: TGTGCCAGCAGCTTAGCAGCACAGGGGGTACAAGAGACCCAGTACTTC.

There are many counts of this clonotype. The chain recombines TRBV7-2 with TRBJ1-1; no reliable D call. CDR3 length: 13 amino acids. Trimming left V 4 bases short and J 1 base short, with 7 bases between. Germline loops: CDR1 SGHTA, CDR2 FQGNSA. CDR3 DNA: TGTGCCAGCAGCTGGGCAAAGAACACTGAAGCTTTCTTT. This codes for CASSWAKNTEAFF. The full variable domain, rest sourced from reference TRBV7-2 and TRBJ1-1, is GAGVSQSPSNKVTEKGKDVELRCDPISGHTALYWYRQSLGQGLEFLIYFQGNSAPDKSGLPSDRFSAERTGGSVSTLTIQRTQQEDSAVYLCASSWAKNTEAFFGQGTRLTVV.

This clonotype was picked up a small number of times. This chain connects TRBV20-1 to TRBJ2-4, with D uncertain. Per germline, CDR1 DFQATT and CDR2 SNEGSKA (reference sequence). Trimming stripped 5 bases from V and 0 bases from J, with 14 bases between. CDR3 length: 15 residues. CDR3 DNA sequence: TGCAGTGCTGACCAAAGTGAATTAGCCAAAAACATTCAGTACTTC. It encodes CSADQSELAKNIQYF.

This chain connects TRBV2 to TRBJ2-1, with TRBD2 identical over 13 bases. The V and J ends lost 9 bases and 6 bases, in that order; junction bases with no gene match: 5. CDR1 is SNHLY and CDR2 is FYNNEI in the germline V gene. CDR3 length: 14 amino acids. CDR3 nucleotide sequence: TGTGCCAGTCAAAGACTAGCGGGAGGCAATGAGCAGTTCTTC. Protein product: CASQRLAGGNEQFF. Looking up the rest from reference TRBV2 and TRBJ2-1 gives the full variable domain: EPEVTQTPSHQVTQMGQEVILRCVPISNHLYFYWYRQILGQKVEFLVSFYNNEISEKSEIFDDQFSVERPDGSNFTLKIRSTKLEDSAMYFCASQRLAGGNEQFFGPGTRLTVL.

This rearrangement joins TRBV7-6 to TRBJ1-3; the D gene is possibly TRBD1 (6 bases). The CDR3 spans 16 residues. Looked up from germline, CDR1 is SGHVS and CDR2 is FNYEAQ. The germline V and J ends were trimmed by 2 bases and 4 bases, with 15 bases remaining between them. CDR3: CASSLYGQGLGNTIYF. The CDR3 nucleotides read TGTGCCAGCAGCTTATATGGCCAGGGGCTAGGAAACACCATATATTTT.

The chain combines TRBV20-1 with TRBJ2-1; D unclear. CDR1 and CDR2 (germline): DFQATT, SNEGSKA (reference sequence). The length of the CDR3 is 12 residues. V was clipped by 2 bases and J by 9 bases, with 11 bases between them. The CDR3 DNA reads TGCAGTGCTAGACTCACGAAATCTGAGCAGTTCTTC. It is translated as CSARLTKSEQFF.

V gene TRBV14 combines with J gene TRBJ1-6, with TRBD1 identical over 7 bases. V lost 0 bases and J lost 0; bases outside the gene matches: 5. This CDR3 has 18 residues. The germline V gene encodes CDR1 SGHDN and CDR2 FVKESK. The CDR3 DNA reads as TGTGCCAGCAGCCAAGAGGAAGGGGGCCTCTCCTATAATTCACCCCTCCACTTT. It encodes CASSQEEGGLSYNSPLHF.

The sample holds many counts of this clonotype. The CDR3: CASSRGLRTETQYF. CDR3 in DNA: TGTGCCAGCAGCAGGGGCCTTAGGACGGAGACCCAGTACTTC. J is TRBJ2-5 and V is TRBV7-2, with D possibly matching TRBD1 (5 bases). Germline V CDR1 and CDR2: SGHTA, FQGNSA. CDR3 length: 14 amino acids. The germline V and J ends were trimmed by 5 bases and 5 bases, with 15 bases remaining between them.

The rearrangement links TRBV27 to TRBJ2-5; TRBD1 matches 12 bases. Germline-derived CDR1 and CDR2 are MNHEY and SMNVEV (reference sequence). V shed 6 bases, J shed 6 bases, and the junction held 11 bases outside the gene matches. The CDR3 is made up of 16 amino acids. This CDR3 is CASRPGTGGAGKTQYF. The CDR3 nucleotides read TGTGCCAGCAGACCCGGGACAGGGGGCGCAGGAAAGACCCAGTACTTC.